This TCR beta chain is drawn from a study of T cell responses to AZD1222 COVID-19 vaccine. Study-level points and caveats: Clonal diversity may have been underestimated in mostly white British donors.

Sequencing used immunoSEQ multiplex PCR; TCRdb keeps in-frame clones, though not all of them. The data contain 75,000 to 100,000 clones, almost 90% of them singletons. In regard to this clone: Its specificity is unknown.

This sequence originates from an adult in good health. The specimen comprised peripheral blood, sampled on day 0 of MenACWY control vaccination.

The CDR3 DNA sequence: TGTGCCAGCAGAGGGACTAGCGGGACCTACGAGCAGTACTTC. This encodes CASRGTSGTYEQYF. This chain joins TRBV7-9 and TRBJ2-7, with 13 bases lining up with TRBD2. The CDR3 is 14 residues long. The junction had 1 base not matched to a gene; V was cut back by 6 bases and J by 2 bases. Germline V gene sequence: CDR1 SEHNR, CDR2 FQNEAQ (reference sequence).